What follows is one T cell receptor beta chain and its context. These data belong to a study of shared clonotypes between healthy human individuals. Measured with immunoSEQ multiplex PCR; TCRdb has only the in-frame clones, and not every one. The sample has roughly 2.6 million clones, more than 90% seen once. The CDR3 has 18 amino acids. V was pared by 6 bases and J by 1 base, with 25 bases between. CDR1 SGHTA and CDR2 FQGNSA come from the germline V gene. The rearrangement joins TRBV7-2 to TRBJ2-7; D is undetermined. The clonotype was recovered from a man aged 18 to 30 in good health. Sequencing input: naive CD4+ T cells sorted from blood. Subset defined: CD45RA+ positively selected. CDR3 nucleotide sequence: TGTGCCAGCAGTTTTGGACCCTCGGACGGGCTTCGTTCCTACGAGCAGTACTTC. This translates into CASSFGPSDGLRSYEQYF.